The present TCR beta chain was sequenced within a study of regulatory dendritic cells for organ transplantation. Using immunoSEQ multiplex PCR, the repertoire was profiled, and TCRdb retains in-frame clones only, with some absent. The sample carries nearly 30,000 clones, 60% to 80% recorded once. V gave up 5 bases and J gave up 3 bases; unmatched junction bases: 10. Looked up from germline, CDR1 is MNHNS and CDR2 is SASEGT. The CDR3 extends over 15 amino acids. This TCR came from a human donor in good health. The chain employs TRBV6-1 and TRBJ2-7, with 7 bases that match TRBD1. Material: memory CD4+ T cells from blood. Subset in this sample: CD45RO+ memory T cells. In DNA, the CDR3 is TGTGCCAGCAGTCAAAACACAGGGGTGCGCTACGAGCAGTACTTC. It specifies CASSQNTGVRYEQYF.